These T cell receptor beta chains were read from a single sample in a study of a mutant IDH1 vaccine in newly diagnosed glioma. Their antigen targets remain unknown. Produced via immunoSEQ multiplex PCR; TCRdb's table is partial and in-frame only. The top ten clones hold around a sixth of a sample with around 28,000 clones, roughly 80% of them seen once. The starting material was PBMCs, obtained from a glioma patient whose treatment included an IDH1 peptide vaccine. The source is a woman between 25 and 40 years old with glioma. The CDR3 runs from the conserved cysteine through the conserved F or W. Each record gives: clone size, J gene, D gene, V gene, CDR3 protein, CDR3 DNA. The D gene is left open where the match is weak. Clone size is given for some rows only: seen once, a few or many times, or a class if the clone is expanded.

>.|TRBJ2-4|TRBD1|TRBV19
CASSSDRVGAKNIQYF
TGTGCCAGTAGTAGCGACAGGGTGGGAGCCAAAAACATTCAGTACTTC
>few|TRBJ1-5|.|TRBV30
CAWSVKGGGQPQHF
TGTGCCTGGAGTGTCAAGGGAGGAGGTCAGCCCCAGCATTTT
>.|TRBJ1-5|.|TRBV5-6
CASSFRGRANQPQHF
TGTGCCAGCAGCTTTCGGGGTAGGGCCAATCAGCCCCAGCATTTT
>.|TRBJ1-6|TRBD1|TRBV7-2
CASSSPYRGNDSPLHF
TGTGCCAGCAGCTCCCCGTACAGGGGAAATGACTCACCCCTCCACTTT
>.|TRBJ1-1|.|TRBV29-1
CSVEAVNTEAFF
TGCAGCGTTGAGGCTGTGAACACTGAAGCTTTCTTT
>.|TRBJ2-3|TRBD2|TRBV2
CASSELASGGYTDTQYF
TGTGCCAGCAGTGAACTGGCTAGCGGGGGATACACAGATACGCAGTATTTT
>.|TRBJ2-4|.|TRBV2
CASRPYAGSSKNIQYF
TGTGCCAGCAGACCCTACGCGGGGAGTTCCAAAAACATTCAGTACTTC
>.|TRBJ1-1|.|TRBV7-9
CASSLEGLQRTEAFF
TGTGCCAGCAGCTTGGAGGGACTCCAGAGGACTGAAGCTTTCTTT
>.|TRBJ1-1|TRBD1|TRBV6-5
CASSQGGSTEAFF
TGTGCCAGCAGCCAGGGGGGGTCCACTGAAGCTTTCTTT
>.|TRBJ2-7|TRBD1|TRBV7-2
CASSSDRASNEQYF
TGTGCCAGCAGCTCGGACAGGGCCTCTAACGAGCAGTACTTC
>once|TRBJ2-7|TRBD1|TRBV27
CASSLRSGGQGRAYEQYF
TGTGCCAGCAGTTTAAGGTCCGGGGGACAGGGAAGGGCCTACGAGCAGTACTTC
>.|TRBJ1-5|.|TRBV2
CATGPTANQPQHF
TGTGCCACAGGACCGACAGCGAATCAGCCCCAGCATTTT
>.|TRBJ2-1|.|TRBV20-1
CSASSYNEQFF
TGCAGTGCTAGCTCCTACAATGAGCAGTTCTTC
>once|TRBJ2-7|.|TRBV5-6
CASSLGSSYEQYF
TGTGCCAGCAGCTTGGGCAGCTCCTACGAGCAGTACTTC
>.|TRBJ1-5|.|TRBV30
CAGSLDSNQPQHF
TGTGCCGGTTCTTTGGACAGCAATCAGCCCCAGCATTTT
>.|TRBJ2-7|.|TRBV9
CASSPGVSYEQYF
TGTGCCAGCAGCCCAGGGGTTTCCTACGAGCAGTACTTC
>.|TRBJ1-1|.|TRBV25-1
CASSERQGGEAFF
TGTGCCAGCAGTGAACGCCAGGGTGGTGAAGCTTTCTTT
>.|TRBJ1-1|.|TRBV18
CASSPRGSQRGEAFF
TGTGCCAGCTCACCAAGGGGCTCACAAAGGGGGGAAGCTTTCTTT
>.|TRBJ1-3|.|TRBV23-1
CASSQSPGIESSGNTIYF
TGCGCCAGCAGTCAATCCCCAGGGATAGAGAGCTCTGGAAACACCATATATTTT
>.|TRBJ2-2|TRBD1|TRBV6-1
CASNQQGSTGELFF
TGTGCCAGCAATCAACAGGGGAGTACCGGGGAGCTGTTTTTT
>.|TRBJ1-1|TRBD1|TRBV10-3
CAIDRGVNTEAFF
TGTGCCATCGACAGGGGAGTGAACACTGAAGCTTTCTTT
>medium-sized|TRBJ2-3|TRBD2|TRBV6-1
CASSETSGGADTQYF
TGTGCCAGCAGTGAAACTAGCGGGGGGGCAGATACGCAGTATTTT
>.|TRBJ2-7|TRBD2|TRBV6-5
CASSYSLRGGAGEQYF
TGTGCCAGCAGTTACTCCCTTCGGGGGGGGGCTGGCGAGCAGTACTTC
>.|TRBJ1-1|TRBD1|TRBV29-1
CSEPGQGAASDTEAFF
TGCAGTGAACCTGGACAGGGGGCGGCCTCCGACACTGAAGCTTTCTTT
>.|TRBJ1-4|.|TRBV30
CAWGGDVDEKLFF
TGTGCCTGGGGGGGGGACGTAGATGAAAAACTGTTTTTT
>.|TRBJ1-1|TRBD1|TRBV7-9
CASSATGWGPEAFF
TGTGCCAGCAGCGCGACAGGGTGGGGCCCTGAAGCTTTCTTT
>.|TRBJ1-6|.|TRBV4-1
CASSRGQYNSPLHF
TGCGCCAGCAGCCGTGGACAGTATAATTCACCCCTCCACTTT
>.|TRBJ2-5|.|TRBV6-6
CASGLGWETQYF
TGTGCCAGCGGCCTGGGTTGGGAGACCCAGTACTTC
>.|TRBJ1-1|.|TRBV11-2
CASSFNRVRAFF
TGTGCCAGCAGCTTCAACAGGGTTCGGGCTTTCTTT
>.|TRBJ1-2|.|TRBV6-6
CASSTGLFLGYTF
TGTGCCAGCAGTACGGGTCTCTTCTTGGGCTACACCTTC
>.|TRBJ1-1|.|TRBV20-1
CSAPTDTEAFF
TGCAGTGCCCCGACAGACACTGAAGCTTTCTTT
>.|TRBJ2-5|TRBD1|TRBV7-9
CASSHRQGETQYF
TGTGCCAGCAGCCATCGACAGGGTGAGACCCAGTACTTC
>.|TRBJ1-6|.|TRBV2
CASSVQEAPYNSPLHF
TGTGCCAGCAGTGTTCAGGAAGCCCCCTATAATTCACCCCTCCACTTT
>few|TRBJ2-1|TRBD2|TRBV14
CASSQTSSNEQFF
TGTGCCAGCAGCCAGACTAGCAGTAATGAGCAGTTCTTC
>.|TRBJ2-7|TRBD1|TRBV15
CATSGRDRDYEQYF
TGTGCCACCAGCGGCCGGGACAGGGACTACGAGCAGTACTTC
>.|TRBJ1-6|TRBD1|TRBV7-6
CASSPRDRGDSPLHF
TGTGCCAGCAGCCCACGGGACAGGGGTGATTCACCCCTCCACTTT
>once|TRBJ1-6|.|TRBV10-2
CASSESGNSPLHF
TGCGCCAGCAGTGAGTCAGGAAATTCACCCCTCCACTTT
>.|TRBJ2-1|.|TRBV18
CASSPENEQFF
TGTGCCAGCTCACCCGAGAACGAGCAGTTCTTC
>.|TRBJ1-3|.|TRBV5-1
CASSTQGSSGNTIYF
TGCGCCAGCAGCACCCAGGGCTCCTCTGGAAACACCATATATTTT